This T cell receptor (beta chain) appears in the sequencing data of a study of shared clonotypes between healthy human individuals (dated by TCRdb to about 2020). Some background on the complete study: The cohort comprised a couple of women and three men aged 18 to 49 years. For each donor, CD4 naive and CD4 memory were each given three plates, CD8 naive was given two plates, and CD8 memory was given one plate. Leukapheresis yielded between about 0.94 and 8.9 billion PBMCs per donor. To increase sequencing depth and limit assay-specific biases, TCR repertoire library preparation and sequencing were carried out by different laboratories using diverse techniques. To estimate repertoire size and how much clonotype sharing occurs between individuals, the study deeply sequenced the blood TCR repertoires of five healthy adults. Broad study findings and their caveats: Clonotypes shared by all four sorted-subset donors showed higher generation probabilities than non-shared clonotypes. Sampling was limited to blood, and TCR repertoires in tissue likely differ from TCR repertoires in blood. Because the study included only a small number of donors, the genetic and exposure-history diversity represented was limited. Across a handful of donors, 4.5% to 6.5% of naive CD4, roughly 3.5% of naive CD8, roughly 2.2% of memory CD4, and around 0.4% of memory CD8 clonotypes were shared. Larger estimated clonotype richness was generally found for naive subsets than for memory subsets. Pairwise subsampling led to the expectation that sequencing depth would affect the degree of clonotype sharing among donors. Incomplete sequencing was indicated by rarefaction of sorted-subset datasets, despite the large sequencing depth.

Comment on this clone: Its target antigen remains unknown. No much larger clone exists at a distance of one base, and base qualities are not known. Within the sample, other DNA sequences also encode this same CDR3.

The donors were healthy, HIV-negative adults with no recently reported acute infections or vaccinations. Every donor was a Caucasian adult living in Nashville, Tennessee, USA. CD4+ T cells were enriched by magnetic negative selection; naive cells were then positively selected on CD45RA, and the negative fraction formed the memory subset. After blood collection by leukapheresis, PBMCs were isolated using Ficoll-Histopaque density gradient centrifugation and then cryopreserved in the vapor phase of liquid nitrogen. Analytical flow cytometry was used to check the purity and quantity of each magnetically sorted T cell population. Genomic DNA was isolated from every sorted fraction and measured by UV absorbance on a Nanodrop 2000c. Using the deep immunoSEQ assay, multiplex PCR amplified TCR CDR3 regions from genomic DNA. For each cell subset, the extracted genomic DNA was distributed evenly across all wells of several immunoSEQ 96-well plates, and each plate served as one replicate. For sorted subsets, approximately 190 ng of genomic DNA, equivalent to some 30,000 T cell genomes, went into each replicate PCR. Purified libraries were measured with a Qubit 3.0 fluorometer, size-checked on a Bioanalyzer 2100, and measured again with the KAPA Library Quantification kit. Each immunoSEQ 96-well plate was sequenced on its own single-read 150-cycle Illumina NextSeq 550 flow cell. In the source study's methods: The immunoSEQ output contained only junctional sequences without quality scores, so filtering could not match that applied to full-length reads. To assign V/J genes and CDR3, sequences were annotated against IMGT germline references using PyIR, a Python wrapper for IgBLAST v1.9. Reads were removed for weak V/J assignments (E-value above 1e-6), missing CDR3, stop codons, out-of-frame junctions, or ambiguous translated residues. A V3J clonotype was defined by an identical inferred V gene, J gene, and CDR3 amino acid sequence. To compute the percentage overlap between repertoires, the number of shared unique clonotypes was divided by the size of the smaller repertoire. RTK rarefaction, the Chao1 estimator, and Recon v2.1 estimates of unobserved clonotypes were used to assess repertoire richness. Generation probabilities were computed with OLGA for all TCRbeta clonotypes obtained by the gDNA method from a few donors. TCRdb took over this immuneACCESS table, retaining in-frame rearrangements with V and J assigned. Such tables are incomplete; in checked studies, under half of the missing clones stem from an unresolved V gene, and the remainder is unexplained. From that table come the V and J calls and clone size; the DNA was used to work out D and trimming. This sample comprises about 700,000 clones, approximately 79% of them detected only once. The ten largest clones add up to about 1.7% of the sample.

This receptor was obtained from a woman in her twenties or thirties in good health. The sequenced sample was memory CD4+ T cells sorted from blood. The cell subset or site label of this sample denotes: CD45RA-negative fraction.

In nucleotides, the sequence is TGTGCCAGCAGTGGGGGGGAGGATCAGCCCCAGCATTTT. This is translated as CASSGGEDQPQHF. This sequence uses TRBV6-1 and TRBJ1-5; the D gene is perhaps TRBD1, from 5 matching bases. In the germline V gene, CDR1 corresponds to MNHNS and CDR2 to SASEGT. Inclusive of the bounding cysteine and phenylalanine, the CDR3 is 13 residues long. The kept DNA is CDR3 alone, 39 bases in frame from the first base. Trimming costs V 4 bases and J 5 bases, and their ends lie 9 bases apart.